This T cell receptor beta chain was recovered during a study of PD-1 blockade in classical Hodgkin lymphoma. Time point denoted: cycle 4 day 1 (C4D1), after 6 weeks of nivolumab. Each patient relapsed following autologous stem cell transplantation, and prior brentuximab vedotin exposure differed. CDR3 length: 14 amino acids. Looked up from germline, CDR1 is SGHVS and CDR2 is FQNEAQ. V dropped 10 bases and J dropped 1 base, with 16 bases sitting between them. Some clones are missing from TCRdb's copy, which holds only in-frame ones; the method was immunoSEQ multiplex PCR. There are around 92,000 clones in the sample; about 83% occur only once, and more than 15% lies in the top ten.

The rearrangement links TRBV7-8 to TRBJ1-1; the D is unclear. The starting material was peripheral blood mononuclear cells (PBMCs), obtained before the fourth cycle of nivolumab. The sequence derives from a human donor with classical Hodgkin lymphoma. The CDR3 DNA sequence: TGTGCCACCGGCAACGGGCTACCGAACACTGAAGCTTTCTTT. Amino acid sequence: CATGNGLPNTEAFF.